This T cell receptor beta chain stems from a study of blood T cell repertoires in COVID-19. Across the study: The study drew acute and convalescent COVID-19 samples from the United States, Italy and Spain. Sources were T cells, B-cell-depleted T cells, or PBMCs; the material itself was cDNA or gDNA.

J was trimmed by 0 bases and V by 4 bases; bases with no gene match: 0. In germline, CDR1 is SGHRS, CDR2 YFSETQ. CDR3 size: 14 residues. Per the authors' pipeline: Reference gene primer amplification gave nucleated cell count estimates. This table comes from immunoSEQ multiplex PCR, and its TCRdb copy is limited to in-frame clones, with some not included. V, J and clone size are taken as reported in that table, and D and trimming were inferred from the DNA itself. The table has just over 150,000 clones, over 75% seen once; the top ten hold approximately 15%. Sequenced: peripheral blood. The J gene is TRBJ2-2, the V gene TRBV5-1, with 7 bases aligning to TRBD1. The receptor was derived from a woman aged 40-49 years with acute or convalescent COVID-19. The DNA of the CDR3 is TGCGCCAGCAGCGGGACAGCGAACACCGGGGAGCTGTTTTTT. Protein sequence: CASSGTANTGELFF.